A single sample gave rise to the 32 T cell receptor beta chains below, sequenced in a study of regulatory T cells in long-lasting Graves disease. According to the study, TCR beta libraries were built with iRepertoire HTBI primers and CDR3-region Arm-PCR. TCRdb reanalysed the multiplex PCR reads using MiXCR and keeps one entry per CDR3 protein. The table shows about 540,000 distinct CDR3 sequences, with 13% occurring only once. Indicated time point: newly diagnosed GD, antithyroid drugs for less than 3 months. Extracted PBMC RNA gave rise to the TCR library. This sample also appeared in a second study, on T cells in Graves' hyperthyroidism and ophthalmopathy.

Sequencing used peripheral blood mononuclear cells (PBMCs), obtained at new diagnosis, from a patient treated with antithyroid drugs. These receptor sequences come from a young man with Graves disease.

This clonotype was seen many times. The genes are TRBV2 and TRBJ2-1, with 7 bases identical to TRBD1. Trimming cost V 6 bases and J 9 bases; bases outside gene matches: 20. Germline V gives CDR1 SNHLY, CDR2 FYNNEI. The CDR3 contains 17 residues. DNA for the CDR3: TGTGCCAGCAGAACCCCCGCACTTCGACAGGGTAGTAGTGAGCAGTTCTTC. Translated: CASRTPALRQGSSEQFF.

This clonotype was counted many times. The V call is TRBV12-3 or TRBV12-4, the J call TRBJ2-3; D ambiguous. The CDR3 has 14 residues. With 3 bases removed from V and 0 bases from J, the gap between germline ends came to 7 bases. CDR3 amino acids: CASSFRISTDTQYF. The CDR3 DNA sequence: TGTGCCAGCAGTTTTAGAATTAGCACAGATACGCAGTATTTT.

This clonotype has a count of ten or more. The genes are TRBV29-1 and TRBJ2-7; 14 bases are shared with TRBD2. V trimming: 4 bases; J trimming: 5 bases; junction bases outside the gene matches: 7. In germline, CDR1 is SQVTM, CDR2 ANQGSEA. This CDR3 has 15 residues. The CDR3 is CSVAGTSGRFHEQYF. The CDR3 coding sequence is TGCAGCGTTGCGGGGACTAGCGGGAGATTCCACGAGCAGTACTTC.

This clonotype was seen repeatedly, ten times or more. This sequence joins TRBV6-5 and TRBJ1-3; 7 bases match TRBD1. The CDR3 is 17 amino acids. Germline V gene lookup returns CDR1 MNHEY and CDR2 SVGAGI. V lost 0 bases and J lost 0; bases outside the gene matches: 5. CDR3 region: CASSYSAAGGSGNTIYF. As DNA, the CDR3 is TGTGCCAGCAGTTACTCGGCGGCAGGGGGCTCTGGAAACACCATATATTTT.

There are a few counts of this clonotype. This chain connects TRBV5-1 to TRBJ2-5, with a possible D match to TRBD1 (5 bases). CDR1 SGHRS and CDR2 YFSETQ come from the germline V gene. The germline V and J ends were trimmed by 3 bases and 2 bases, with 14 bases remaining between them. The length of the CDR3 is 15 residues. Here the CDR3 reads CASSSTTGKQETQYF. The CDR3, as DNA: TGCGCCAGCAGCTCGACCACAGGAAAGCAAGAGACCCAGTACTTC.

Ten or more counts support this clonotype. This chain uses TRBV12-5 with TRBJ2-3; 10 positions agree with TRBD2. The CDR3 extends over 17 amino acids. Germline V gene data show CDR1 as LGHNT and CDR2 as FRNRAP. V was pared by 5 bases and J by 2 bases, with 10 bases of the junction left unmatched. CDR3 bases: TGTGCTAGTGGTCCACGAGCGGGAGGGCCTATCACAGATACGCAGTATTTT. It encodes CASGPRAGGPITDTQYF.

This clonotype was observed a handful of times. V is TRBV10-3 and J is TRBJ2-1; perhaps TRBD2 as D (6 bases). The V gene lost 4 bases and the J gene lost 1 base, with 17 bases spanning the gap. The CDR3 extends over 17 amino acids. Germline loops: CDR1 ENHRY, CDR2 SYGVKD. The CDR3 region is CAISGTTGTTSYNEQFF. For the CDR3, the DNA is TGTGCCATCAGTGGGACTACCGGGACCACATCCTACAATGAGCAGTTCTTC.

This clonotype was seen a few times. The chain has TRBV6-1 and TRBJ2-5, with TRBD2 matching 13 bases. The CDR3 runs 20 residues. Germline CDR1 and CDR2: MNHNS and SASEGT. Unmatched junction bases numbered 19, after V lost 4 bases and J lost 5 bases. The CDR3, as DNA: TGTGCCAGCAGTGCACCAACACGGGGGTGGACTAGCGGGAGTCAGGAGACCCAGTACTTC. Its protein is CASSAPTRGWTSGSQETQYF.

As for this clonotype: One end of the junction does not line up with germline, which may come from a read error. The rearrangement uses TRBV6-2 or TRBV6-3 and TRBJ2-1; 8 bases are shared with TRBD2. The CDR3 has 16 amino acids. Germline assignment: CDR1 MNHEY and CDR2 SVGEGT. CDR3 sequence reads: CASWGGLVVEGNGQFF. DNA of the CDR3: TGTGCCAGCTGGGGGGGACTAGTCGTTGAAGGCAATGGGCAGTTCTTC.

This clonotype was seen ten or more times. The chain carries TRBV5-1 and TRBJ1-2; the match to TRBD1 covers 7 bases. V was pared by 5 bases and J by 0 bases, with 7 bases of the junction left unmatched. Germline assignment: CDR1 SGHRS and CDR2 YFSETQ. The CDR3 has 15 amino acids. CDR3 sequence (DNA): TGCGCCAGCAGGATTGAGACAGGGTCTAACTATGGCTACACCTTC. It codes for CASRIETGSNYGYTF.

This clonotype was seen at least ten times. This sequence joins TRBV7-2 and TRBJ2-7; 8 bases fit TRBD2. Germline assignment: CDR1 SGHTA and CDR2 FQGNSA. This CDR3 has 14 amino acids. V dropped 3 bases and J dropped 7; count of bases not matched to a gene: 8. The CDR3, as DNA: TGTGCCAGCAGCTTTAGCGGGGCGGCGAGGGAGCAGTACTTC. Residues: CASSFSGAAREQYF.

This clonotype showed up many times. The chain joins TRBV20-1 to TRBJ2-1; the match to TRBD2 covers 9 bases. V shed 2 bases and J 6 bases; nucleotides not matched to a gene: 11. The CDR3 spans 16 residues. Germline values: CDR1 DFQATT, CDR2 SNEGSKA (reference sequence). In DNA form, the CDR3 reads TGCAGTGCTAGACCCCCGAGCGGGAGGCCAGGCAATGAGCAGTTCTTC. Its translation: CSARPPSGRPGNEQFF.

Many counts were recorded for this clonotype. The V gene is TRBV12-3 or TRBV12-4, the J gene TRBJ2-5; D might be TRBD2 (5 bases). Trimming left V 3 bases short and J 0 bases short, with 20 bases between. This CDR3 is built from 18 residues. The CDR3 DNA sequence: TGTGCCAGCAGTTTCTGGTCGCTCGGGGAGTCTGACCAAGAGACCCAGTACTTC. This sequence encodes CASSFWSLGESDQETQYF.

This clonotype came up many times. This chain connects TRBV15 to TRBJ2-7, with D perhaps TRBD2 (5 bases). CDR1 and CDR2 (germline): LNHNV, YYDKDF (reference sequence). The CDR3 contains 15 residues. Trimming took 3 bases from V and 3 from J, leaving 15 bases between them. The CDR3 loop is CATSRGLDGDYEQYF. DNA for the CDR3: TGTGCCACCAGCAGGGGCCTCGACGGGGACTACGAGCAGTACTTC.

The sample holds many counts of this clonotype. The V and J genes are TRBV6-5 and TRBJ2-2; TRBD1 or TRBD2 may be the D gene (6 bases each). CDR3 length equals 15 residues. Germline CDR1 MNHEY, CDR2 SVGAGI. V lost 2 bases and J lost 5, with 12 bases in between. CDR3 coding DNA: TGTGCCAGCAGTTACGTTCCGGGGGCGACCGGGGAGCTGTTTTTT. The encoded protein is CASSYVPGATGELFF.

This clonotype came up many times. J is TRBJ2-1 and V is TRBV7-8; tentatively, D is TRBD2 (5 bases). Germline-derived CDR1 and CDR2 are SGHVS and FQNEAQ. V shed 1 base and J shed 4 bases, with 11 bases lying between them. The CDR3 is 15 residues long. This CDR3 is CASSLVMTKYNEQFF. DNA of the CDR3: TGTGCCAGCAGCTTAGTAATGACTAAATACAATGAGCAGTTCTTC.

There are many counts of this clonotype. The V and J genes are TRBV29-1 and TRBJ2-1; no definite D call. Per the germline V gene, CDR1 is SQVTM and CDR2 is ANQGSEA. This CDR3 contains 11 residues. Trimming removed 3 bases at V and 8 bases at J, with 8 bases between. Here the CDR3 reads CSVERVHEQFF. CDR3 in DNA: TGCAGCGTTGAGCGTGTACATGAGCAGTTCTTC.

This clonotype was seen many times. The chain combines TRBV20-1 with TRBJ2-2; TRBD2 matches 7 bases. CDR1 and CDR2 (germline): DFQATT, SNEGSKA (reference sequence). Unmatched junction bases numbered 4, after V lost 1 base and J lost 2 bases. CDR3 length equals 15 residues. The CDR3 DNA sequence: TGCAGTGCTAGAGGCGGGAGTAGAAACACCGGGGAGCTGTTTTTT. Encoded protein: CSARGGSRNTGELFF.

In its sample, this clonotype was seen many times. This chain's CDR3 is CASGRDSHSDTQYF. The CDR3 DNA sequence: TGTGCTAGTGGGAGGGACAGTCACTCAGATACGCAGTATTTT. The V call is TRBV12-5, the J call TRBJ2-3; 7 bases match TRBD1. V shed 6 bases, J shed 4 bases, and the junction held 7 bases outside the gene matches. Germline values: CDR1 LGHNT, CDR2 FRNRAP. The CDR3 consists of 14 residues.

J is TRBJ2-7 and V is TRBV5-4; D is possibly TRBD1 or TRBD2 (5 bases each). CDR3 length: 16 amino acids. The V end was cut by 5 bases, the J end by 0 bases, with 18 bases between. The germline CDR1 and CDR2 sequences are SGHNT and YYREEE (reference sequence). The CDR3 protein is CASRNGYGASSYEQYF. The CDR3 DNA reads TGTGCCAGCAGAAACGGGTACGGGGCGAGCTCCTACGAGCAGTACTTC.

Only a few counts were recorded for this clonotype. The chain links TRBV6-1 to TRBJ2-7; possible D gene TRBD2, 6 bases. Trimming stripped 6 bases from V and 0 bases from J, with 12 bases between. The CDR3 runs to 14 residues. The germline V gene encodes CDR1 MNHNS and CDR2 SASEGT. CDR3: CASRTLAASYEQYF. The CDR3 DNA sequence: TGTGCCAGCAGGACTTTAGCGGCCTCCTACGAGCAGTACTTC.

V is TRBV2 and J is TRBJ2-5; TRBD2 matches at 10 bases. This CDR3 contains 17 residues. Unmatched junction bases numbered 15, after V lost 6 bases and J lost 5 bases. Germline V gene lookup returns CDR1 SNHLY and CDR2 FYNNEI. For the CDR3, the DNA is TGTGCCAGCAGCCCACAGTTAGAGACTAGCGGGCTTGAGACCCAGTACTTC. Translated: CASSPQLETSGLETQYF.

This clonotype was detected many times. The chain carries TRBV19 and TRBJ2-3; TRBD2 agrees at 10 bases. Germline loops: CDR1 LNHDA, CDR2 SQIVND (reference sequence). This CDR3 comprises 16 residues. The V segment lost 5 bases and the J segment 4 bases; nucleotides outside the gene matches: 9. The chain's CDR3 is CASSRLAGAGADTQYF. The CDR3 nucleotides are TGTGCCAGTAGTCGGCTAGCGGGAGCTGGTGCAGATACGCAGTATTTT. The complete variable domain, with remaining parts taken from reference TRBV19 and TRBJ2-3, reads DGGITQSPKYLFRKEGQNVTLSCEQNLNHDAMYWYRQDPGQGLRLIYYSQIVNDFQKGDIAEGYSVSREKKESFPLTVTSAQKNPTAFYLCASSRLAGAGADTQYFGPGTRLTVL.

This clonotype was detected ten times or more. J is TRBJ2-7 and V is TRBV29-1; 7 positions match TRBD1. Germline lookup yields CDR1 SQVTM and CDR2 ANQGSEA. This CDR3 spans 17 amino acids. Germline trimming cut 4 bases from V and 3 bases from J; bases unmatched to any gene: 18. CDR3 sequence: CSVGGTEDYPDYYEQYF. In nucleotides, the CDR3 is TGCAGCGTTGGTGGGACAGAAGATTACCCAGACTACTACGAGCAGTACTTC.

The chain combines TRBV19 with TRBJ2-7; TRBD2 aligns across 7 bases. Germline assignment: CDR1 LNHDA and CDR2 SQIVND (reference sequence). V dropped 1 base and J dropped 2; count of bases not matched to a gene: 14. This CDR3 has 18 residues. CDR3 sequence reads: CASSIGAVTGGGAYEQYF. The CDR3 coding sequence is TGTGCCAGTAGTATAGGTGCGGTAACGGGAGGTGGAGCCTACGAGCAGTACTTC.

There are many counts of this clonotype. This chain joins TRBV29-1 and TRBJ2-3; D is perhaps TRBD2 (6 bases). CDR3 size: 14 residues. V was shortened by 1 base and J by 3 bases, with 11 bases between the two germline ends. Looked up from germline, CDR1 is SQVTM and CDR2 is ANQGSEA. CDR3 amino acids: CSVEAGVVTDTQYF. In DNA form, the CDR3 reads TGCAGCGTTGAAGCGGGAGTCGTGACAGATACGCAGTATTTT.

This clonotype was found many times. The chain is built from TRBV9 and TRBJ1-1; TRBD1 might be the D (6 bases). The CDR3 has 11 amino acids. CDR1 and CDR2 (germline): SGDLS, YYNGEE. The V gene lost 3 bases and the J gene lost 6 bases, with 6 bases spanning the gap. The CDR3 DNA reads TGTGCCAGCAGCGGGACAGCTGAAGCTTTCTTT. Translating gives CASSGTAEAFF.

The V call is TRBV30, the J call TRBJ2-2; D gene ambiguous. This CDR3 has 14 residues. The ends were cut back, 2 bases at V and 7 bases at J, with 14 bases in the middle. In germline, CDR1 is GTSNPN, CDR2 SVGIG (reference sequence). The CDR3 sequence: CAWSPHSVGGELFF. In nucleotides, the CDR3 is TGTGCCTGGAGTCCCCACAGCGTCGGCGGGGAGCTGTTTTTT.

In its sample, this clonotype was seen many times. The chain carries TRBV6-1 and TRBJ2-1, with 7 bases fitting TRBD2. The CDR3 contains 13 residues. Trimming at V came to 7 bases and at J to 3 bases, leaving 3 bases not matched to a gene. Germline CDR1 reads MNHNS; CDR2 reads SASEGT. The CDR3 sequence: CASIGGIYNEQFF. The CDR3 DNA reads TGTGCCAGCATCGGGGGGATCTACAATGAGCAGTTCTTC.

This clonotype was observed many times. The V and J genes are TRBV20-1 and TRBJ2-1; 7 nucleotides agree with TRBD2. Trimming at V came to 2 bases and at J to 6 bases, leaving 10 bases not matched to a gene. Germline CDR1 reads DFQATT; CDR2 reads SNEGSKA (reference sequence). CDR3 length equals 15 residues. Here the CDR3 reads CSARNLAEPSNEQFF. The CDR3 DNA follows: TGCAGTGCTAGAAACCTAGCGGAGCCCAGCAATGAGCAGTTCTTC.

This rearrangement joins TRBV20-1 to TRBJ2-1; D might be TRBD2 (6 bases). The germline CDR1 and CDR2 sequences are DFQATT and SNEGSKA (reference sequence). CDR3 length equals 18 residues. Trimming left V 0 bases short and J 7 bases short, with 25 bases between. CDR3 sequence reads: CSARDLRVLAGLQNEQFF. CDR3 DNA sequence: TGCAGTGCTAGAGATCTTAGGGTTTTAGCAGGACTACAGAATGAGCAGTTCTTC.

This clonotype has at least ten counts. This chain joins TRBV7-2 and TRBJ2-1, with 12 bases aligning to TRBD2. The CDR3 is 16 amino acids. V lost 5 bases, J lost 10 bases, and 12 bases stayed unmatched. Germline lookup yields CDR1 SGHTA and CDR2 FQGNSA. Here the CDR3 DNA reads TGTGCCAGCAGCCCCAGGCTAGCGGGAGGGGTGGGAGAGCAGTTCTTC. It encodes CASSPRLAGGVGEQFF.